This TCR beta chain is drawn from a study of cytomegalovirus exposure and HLA in healthy donors. PCR employed 60 Vbeta and 13 Jbeta primers. Here immunoSEQ multiplex PCR was the method, and the copy in TCRdb shows in-frame clones only, minus some. The profile shows roughly 86,000 clones, 60% to 80% of them singletons. This CDR3 has 12 residues. V shed 8 bases and J shed 8 bases, with 12 bases lying between them. CDR1 and CDR2 from the germline V gene are SNHLY and FYNNEI. This sequence joins TRBV2 and TRBJ1-4; D is possibly TRBD1 (6 bases). The TCR sequence derives from a man between 60 and 75 years old in good health and CMV-seronegative. The sequencing sample was made of PBMCs. CDR3 amino acids: CASGQSFEKLFF. CDR3 coding DNA: TGTGCCAGCGGACAGTCGTTCGAAAAACTGTTTTTT.